Presented here are 14 T cell receptor beta chains from one specimen sequenced in a study of shared clonotypes between healthy human individuals. Sequencing was performed with immunoSEQ multiplex PCR; in TCRdb, only in-frame clones are kept and a portion is missing. The sample lists 600,000 to 750,000 clones, approximately 79% seen once, with approximately 1.8% in the top ten. Input material: memory CD4+ T cells sorted from blood. Subset here: CD45RA-negative fraction. All receptors derive from a woman aged 25 to 39 in good health.

The genes are TRBV4-1 and TRBJ2-7, with 8 bases that match TRBD2. This CDR3 is built from 16 residues. Germline CDR1 is MGHRA and CDR2 is YSYEKL. V lost 3 bases, J lost 4 bases, and 11 bases stayed unmatched. CDR3 sequence: CASSQTSVLPGYEQYF. CDR3 nucleotides: TGCGCCAGCAGCCAGACTAGCGTCTTACCGGGGTACGAGCAGTACTTC.

V gene TRBV19 combines with J gene TRBJ2-4; 8 bases map to TRBD1. This CDR3 is 18 amino acids long. The J segment lost 1 base and the V segment lost 4 bases, leaving 12 bases of the junction unmatched. Germline V gene lookup returns CDR1 LNHDA and CDR2 SQIVND (reference sequence). The CDR3 DNA reads as TGTGCCAGTAGTACCGGGACAGGAAGTAGAGTGGCCAAAAACATTCAGTACTTC. Its protein is CASSTGTGSRVAKNIQYF.

As to this clone: Since a much larger clone is just one base distant, this may be a read error. The V and J genes are TRBV7-9 and TRBJ2-7, with 11 bases matching TRBD2. V was clipped by 4 bases and J by 3 bases; unmatched bases: 5. Germline loops: CDR1 SEHNR, CDR2 FQNEAQ (reference sequence). The CDR3 contains 15 residues. Written as DNA, the CDR3 is TGTGCCAGCAGCTCTGGGACTAGCGGACACTACGAGCAGTACTTC. As protein: CASSSGTSGHYEQYF.

The chain is built from TRBV7-6 and TRBJ2-6; no firm D call. Trimming took 5 bases from V and 0 from J, leaving 11 bases between them. CDR1 and CDR2 (germline): SGHVS, FNYEAQ. The CDR3 is 16 residues long. CDR3 bases: TGTGCCAGCAGCCCAGAAGCTCGCTCTGGGGCCAACGTCCTGACTTTC. Translated, it gives CASSPEARSGANVLTF.

This chain links TRBV27 with TRBJ1-4, with D possibly being TRBD1 (6 bases). The ends were cut back, 3 bases at V and 3 bases at J, with 14 bases in the middle. This CDR3 spans 16 amino acids. Germline CDR1 is MNHEY and CDR2 is SMNVEV (reference sequence). The CDR3 DNA follows: TGTGCCAGCAGTTTTCATTCGGGGGCAGCTAATGAAAAACTGTTTTTT. Its translation: CASSFHSGAANEKLFF.

The chain combines TRBV30 with TRBJ1-1, with D possibly matching TRBD1 (6 bases). From germline, CDR1 is GTSNPN and CDR2 SVGIG (reference sequence). The CDR3 runs 13 residues. Trimming took off 5 bases at V and 7 bases at J, with 17 bases between the two ends. DNA for the CDR3: TGTGCCTGGGGAACGGACAGAGCTTTTGAAGCTTTCTTT. Translation: CAWGTDRAFEAFF.

The J gene is TRBJ2-7, the V gene TRBV6-5, with 8 bases matching TRBD2. The CDR3 totals 15 residues. V lost 2 bases, J lost 1 base, and 4 bases stayed unmatched. The V gene's germline CDR1 is MNHEY and CDR2 SVGAGI. For the CDR3, the DNA is TGTGCCAGCAGTTACGGACTAGCTACTTCCTACGAGCAGTACTTC. It specifies CASSYGLATSYEQYF.

This clone has just one count. The same CDR3 also results from other DNA sequences found in this sample. This chain uses TRBV5-1 with TRBJ1-4; 7 bases are a match to TRBD1. Germline V CDR1 and CDR2: SGHRS, YFSETQ. There are 14 residues in the CDR3. After removal of 2 bases from V and 5 bases from J, the junction contained 3 bases not matched to a gene. Written as DNA, the CDR3 is TGCGCCAGCAGCTTAGGGACAGAAAATGAAAAACTGTTTTTT. This gives the protein CASSLGTENEKLFF.

This clone was seen ten or more times. V is TRBV4-1 and J is TRBJ1-2; a weak D match, TRBD1 (5 bases). This CDR3 has 13 amino acids. The germline CDR1 and CDR2 sequences are MGHRA and YSYEKL. Trimming removed 0 bases at V and 4 bases at J, with 6 bases between. CDR3 sequence (DNA): TGCGCCAGCAGCCAAGAGGGGCGCTATGGCTACACCTTC. It is translated as CASSQEGRYGYTF.

The rearrangement uses TRBV7-2 and TRBJ2-1, with 8 bases matching TRBD2. This CDR3 contains 17 residues. Per germline, CDR1 SGHTA and CDR2 FQGNSA. Losses at the gene ends were 5 bases for V and 1 base for J; bases not matched to a gene: 10. The CDR3 DNA follows: TGTGCCAGCAGCCCGGGAGGGGGGAGCTTATCCTACAATGAGCAGTTCTTC. This encodes CASSPGGGSLSYNEQFF. The complete variable domain, with remaining parts taken from reference TRBV7-2 and TRBJ2-1, reads GAGVSQSPSNKVTEKGKDVELRCDPISGHTALYWYRQSLGQGLEFLIYFQGNSAPDKSGLPSDRFSAERTGGSVSTLTIQRTQQEDSAVYLCASSPGGGSLSYNEQFFGPGTRLTVL.

The chain employs TRBV10-1 and TRBJ2-7; D is perhaps TRBD1 (6 bases). CDR1 is WNHNN and CDR2 is SYGVQD in the germline V gene (reference sequence). The length of the CDR3 is 16 residues. V shed 7 bases and J shed 1 base, with 20 bases lying between them. The CDR3 DNA reads TGCGCCAGCAACGTTCGCGCAGGGGAGTTTTCCTACGAGCAGTACTTC. This translates into CASNVRAGEFSYEQYF.

The chain uses TRBV7-2 and TRBJ1-3; 9 nucleotides agree with TRBD1. The CDR3 covers 15 residues. Germline V gene sequence: CDR1 SGHTA, CDR2 FQGNSA. Trimming took 8 bases from V and 0 from J; bases not matched to a gene: 5. The CDR3 spells CASSGQGSSGNTIYF. In nucleotides, the CDR3 is TGTGCCAGCTCCGGACAGGGGAGCTCTGGAAACACCATATATTTT.

As regards this clone: The sample holds other DNA sequences that translate to the same CDR3. The chain uses TRBV29-1 and TRBJ2-2; 8 bases match TRBD2. The CDR3 spans 14 residues. The germline V gene encodes CDR1 SQVTM and CDR2 ANQGSEA. V shed 6 bases, J shed 0 bases, and the junction held 3 bases outside the gene matches. This CDR3 is CSVGSGTNTGELFF. The CDR3 region has the DNA TGCAGCGTGGGTAGCGGGACGAACACCGGGGAGCTGTTTTTT.

The chain has TRBV28 and TRBJ2-4; 10 positions match TRBD1. CDR3 size: 14 residues. Germline lookup yields CDR1 MDHEN and CDR2 SYDVKM. V trimming: 5 bases; J trimming: 8 bases; junction bases outside the gene matches: 6. CDR3 loop: CASSPFGTGDIQYF. The CDR3 DNA reads TGTGCCAGCAGTCCATTCGGGACAGGGGACATTCAGTACTTC.